The clone carrying this T cell receptor beta chain was counted at least ten times. Over 18 months, lack of ophthalmopathy progression marked Graves' hyperthyroidism as stable. RNA transcripts yielded amplified TCR beta CDR3 regions. HTBI primers were employed in a first-round RT-PCR of the TCR CDR3. Each CDR3 protein gets one entry after TCRdb re-called the multiplex PCR reads with MiXCR. The sample consists of fewer than 700,000 distinct CDR3 sequences, roughly 15% of them appearing once. The data stem from a study of T cells in Graves' hyperthyroidism and ophthalmopathy. Overall study: Peripheral blood sampling occurred at initial diagnosis, before any treatment.

Losses at the gene ends were 5 bases for V and 6 bases for J; bases not matched to a gene: 9. The CDR3 has 15 residues. Germline V lookup: CDR1 MNHNS, CDR2 SASEGT. The rearrangement uses TRBV6-1 and TRBJ1-4; TRBD1 matches at 7 bases. The clonotype originates from a woman aged 25 to 39 with Graves' hyperthyroidism. What was sequenced was blood. CDR3 bases: TGTGCCAGCAGTTCGACAGGGAGGCCCTATGAAAAACTGTTTTTT. It encodes CASSSTGRPYEKLFF.